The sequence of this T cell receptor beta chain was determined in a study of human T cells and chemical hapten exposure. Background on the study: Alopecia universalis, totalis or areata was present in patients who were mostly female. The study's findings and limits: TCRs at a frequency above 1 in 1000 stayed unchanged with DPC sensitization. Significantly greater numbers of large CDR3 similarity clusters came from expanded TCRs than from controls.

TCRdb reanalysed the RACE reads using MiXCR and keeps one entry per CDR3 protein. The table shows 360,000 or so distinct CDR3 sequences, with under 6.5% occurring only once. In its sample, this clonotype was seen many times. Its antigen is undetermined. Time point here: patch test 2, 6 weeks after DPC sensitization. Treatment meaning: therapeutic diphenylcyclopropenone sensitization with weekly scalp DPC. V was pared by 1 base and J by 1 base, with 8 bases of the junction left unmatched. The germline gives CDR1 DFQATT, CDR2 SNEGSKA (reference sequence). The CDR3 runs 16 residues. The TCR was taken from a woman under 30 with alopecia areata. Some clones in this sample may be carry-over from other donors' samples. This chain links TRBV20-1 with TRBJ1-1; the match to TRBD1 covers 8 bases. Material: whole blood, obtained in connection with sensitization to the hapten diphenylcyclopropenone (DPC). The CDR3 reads CSARGAGTGGNTEAFF. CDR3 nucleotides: TGCAGTGCTAGAGGGGCTGGAACAGGGGGGAACACTGAAGCTTTCTTT.